This record covers a single T cell receptor beta chain. As yet, its antigen is unknown. The PCR used 60 V beta and 13 J beta primers. Sequencing was performed with immunoSEQ multiplex PCR; in TCRdb, only in-frame clones are kept and a portion is missing. The sample shows around 60,000 clones, approximately 89% of them seen only once. Germline V gene sequence: CDR1 LGHNA, CDR2 YSLEER. Trimming left V 4 bases short and J 4 bases short, with 10 bases between. The CDR3 consists of 13 residues. This sample was included in a study of glioma-infiltrating T cells after dendritic cell vaccination. Whole-study results and caveats: Patients with more pretreatment TILs had longer time to progression and survival. Survival was not directly related to TCR clonality in these patients.

Specified time point: after dendritic cell vaccination, including at tumor progression/relapse. This chain links TRBV4-3 with TRBJ1-1; D uncertain. The sequence was obtained from a human donor with glioblastoma. Sequenced material: blood, taken after dendritic cell vaccination. The CDR3: CASSPRQTTEAFF. The DNA of the CDR3 is TGCGCCAGCAGCCCCCGACAAACCACTGAAGCTTTCTTT.